The clone carrying this T cell receptor beta chain has a count of ten or more. Its antigen is unknown. The output of every sequencing run exceeded 170 million TCR-beta sequences, derived from 15-18 subjects. One entry per CDR3 protein, called by TCRdb with MiXCR from the 5' RACE reads. Here the sample spans over 55,000 distinct CDR3 sequences, 2% to 2.5% being singletons. This sample is drawn from a study of neurological immune-mediated disorders. Study-level findings and limits: No expanded-clone CDR3 amino acid sequence recurred across subjects, suggesting private TCR-beta repertoires.

The CDR3 runs to 19 residues. Germline CDR1 MGHRA, CDR2 YSYEKL. The ends lost 1 base at V and 5 bases at J; junction bases unmatched: 11. Input material: PBMCs. V gene TRBV4-1 combines with J gene TRBJ2-2; 12 positions match TRBD1. The sequence derives from a man aged 50-60 years with multiple sclerosis. The CDR3 bases are TGCGCCAGCAGCCAAGGGCGCGGGACAGGGGGCGCGGAAACCGGGGAGCTGTTTTTT. Amino acids: CASSQGRGTGGAETGELFF.